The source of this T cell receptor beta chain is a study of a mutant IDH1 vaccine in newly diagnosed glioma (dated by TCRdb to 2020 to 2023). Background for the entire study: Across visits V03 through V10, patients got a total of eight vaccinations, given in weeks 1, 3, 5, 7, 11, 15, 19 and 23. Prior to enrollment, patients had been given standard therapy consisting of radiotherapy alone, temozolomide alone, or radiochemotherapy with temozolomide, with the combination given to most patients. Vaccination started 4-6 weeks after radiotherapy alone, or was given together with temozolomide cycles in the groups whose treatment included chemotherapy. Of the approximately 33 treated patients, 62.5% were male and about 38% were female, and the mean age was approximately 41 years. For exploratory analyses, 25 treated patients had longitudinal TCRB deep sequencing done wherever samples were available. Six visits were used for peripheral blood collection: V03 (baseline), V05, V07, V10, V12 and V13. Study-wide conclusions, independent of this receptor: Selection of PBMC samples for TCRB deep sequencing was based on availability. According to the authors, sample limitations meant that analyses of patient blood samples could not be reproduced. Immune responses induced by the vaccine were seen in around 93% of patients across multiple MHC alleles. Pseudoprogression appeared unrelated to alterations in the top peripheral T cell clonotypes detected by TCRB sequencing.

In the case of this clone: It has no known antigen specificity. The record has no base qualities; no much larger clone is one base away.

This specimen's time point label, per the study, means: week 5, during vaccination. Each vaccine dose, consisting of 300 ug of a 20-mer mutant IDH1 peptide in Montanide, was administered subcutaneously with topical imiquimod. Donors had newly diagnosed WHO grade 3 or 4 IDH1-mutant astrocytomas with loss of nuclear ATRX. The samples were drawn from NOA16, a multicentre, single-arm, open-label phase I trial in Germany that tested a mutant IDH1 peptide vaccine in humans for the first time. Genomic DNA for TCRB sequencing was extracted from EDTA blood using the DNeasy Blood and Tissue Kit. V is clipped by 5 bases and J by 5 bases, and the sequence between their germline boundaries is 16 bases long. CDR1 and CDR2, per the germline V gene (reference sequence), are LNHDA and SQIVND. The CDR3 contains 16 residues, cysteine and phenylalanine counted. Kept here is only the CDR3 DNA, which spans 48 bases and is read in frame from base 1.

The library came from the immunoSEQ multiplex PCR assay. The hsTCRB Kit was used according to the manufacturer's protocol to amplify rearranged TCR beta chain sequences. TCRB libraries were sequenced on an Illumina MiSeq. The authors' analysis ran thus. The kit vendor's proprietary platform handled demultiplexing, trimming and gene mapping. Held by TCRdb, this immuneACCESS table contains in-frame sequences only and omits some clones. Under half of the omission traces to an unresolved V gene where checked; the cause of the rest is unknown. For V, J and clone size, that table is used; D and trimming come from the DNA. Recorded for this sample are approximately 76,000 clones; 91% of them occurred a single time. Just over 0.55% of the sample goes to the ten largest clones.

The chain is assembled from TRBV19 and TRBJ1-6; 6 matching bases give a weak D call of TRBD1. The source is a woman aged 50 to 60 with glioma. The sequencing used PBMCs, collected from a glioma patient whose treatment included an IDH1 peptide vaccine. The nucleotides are TGTGCCAGTAGTCCCTTGGGGGCAAGCGATAATTCACCCCTCCACTTT. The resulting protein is CASSPLGASDNSPLHF.